This note documents a single T cell receptor delta chain sequence. This DNA's translation differs at residue 11 from TCRdb's protein, which comes from a much larger clone; a read error is likely, and the protein shown is translated from the DNA. This entry is derived from a study of gamma-delta chains in newborns, infants, children. Whole-study context: Microbial exposure reportedly drives polyclonal innate γδ T cell expansion after birth.

TCRdb reanalyzed the reads using CATT. The table has about 1,500 delta-chain clones, around 9% seen once. This CDR3 has 17 residues. J was trimmed by 0 bases and V by 2 bases; bases with no gene match: 7. Germline assignment: CDR1 TSWWSYY and CDR2 QGS. The chain employs TRDV1 and TRDJ1; TRDD3 matches at 9 bases. This TCR was recovered from a child who was a newborn, infant or young child, either healthy, febrile or measles-vaccinated (not recorded which). The sample consisted of blood. CDR3 sequence: CALGETCTGGHTDKLIF. In DNA, the CDR3 is TGTGCTCTTGGGGAAACTTGTACTGGGGGACACACCGATAAACTCATCTTT.